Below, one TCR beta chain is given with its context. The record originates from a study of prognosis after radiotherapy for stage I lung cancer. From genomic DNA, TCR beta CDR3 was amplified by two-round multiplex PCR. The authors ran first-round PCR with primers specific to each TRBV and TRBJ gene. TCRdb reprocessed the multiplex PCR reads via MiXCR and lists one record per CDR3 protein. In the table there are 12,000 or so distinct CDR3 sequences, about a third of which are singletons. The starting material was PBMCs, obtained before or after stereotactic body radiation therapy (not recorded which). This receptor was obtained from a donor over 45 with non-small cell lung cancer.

The CDR3 DNA follows: TGTGCCTGGAGTAAGGGGCGGGGGTCAAGGTGGCGGTGGAACTATGGCTACACCTTC. Residues: CAWSKGRGSRWRWNYGYTF. The rearrangement uses TRBV30 and TRBJ1-2, with D possibly being TRBD1 (5 bases). Trimming shortened V by 2 bases and J by 2 bases, and 27 bases separated the two germline ends. Germline V gives CDR1 GTSNPN, CDR2 SVGIG (reference sequence). The CDR3 is 19 amino acids.